This TCR beta chain was sequenced during a study of T cell responses to AZD1222 COVID-19 vaccine. General study results and limits: Spike-specific TCR breadth rose after two AZD1222 doses, and depth rose as well. Clonal diversity was possibly underestimated, and white British individuals and females predominated among donors. Just a handful of AZD1222 recipients tested seropositive at baseline.

About this clone itself: The antigen is unknown.

The data were produced by immunoSEQ multiplex PCR, yet TCRdb's version contains in-frame clones alone and is incomplete. The sample holds around 140,000 clones, around 90% seen once. Germline loops: CDR1 SGDLS, CDR2 YYNGEE. The CDR3 consists of 13 residues. The ends were cut back, 0 bases at V and 1 base at J, with 4 bases in the middle. The chain links TRBV9 to TRBJ1-1; D is ambiguous. The sequencing used peripheral blood, collected 28 days after the second AZD1222 dose. This receptor was taken from an adult who received the AZD1222 COVID-19 vaccine. The CDR3 reads CASSVEENTEAFF. In DNA, the CDR3 is TGTGCCAGCAGCGTAGAGGAGAACACTGAAGCTTTCTTT.